This T cell receptor (beta chain) was captured in a study of CD8 T cells in Susac syndrome. Controls matched for sex and age were healthy donors. This CDR3 is built from 15 residues. Trimming removed 4 bases at V and 6 bases at J, with 18 bases between. Germline-derived CDR1 and CDR2 are SGHTA and FQGNSA. Random-hexamer reverse transcription was applied to roughly 0.5 to 1 ug RNA. Coverage of TCR beta CDR3 amplification by immunoSEQ multiplex PCR extended to 54 Vbeta and 13 Jbeta. In TCRdb, the immunoSEQ multiplex PCR reads were re-called with MiXCR into one record per CDR3 protein. This sample carries 90,000 to 150,000 distinct CDR3 sequences, 94% of them seen once, and the ten largest clones take around 0.1%.

The rearrangement links TRBV7-2 to TRBJ1-2; no firm D call. Sequenced sample: CD4+ T cells from PBMCs. The source of this sequence is a human donor in good health. CDR3 coding DNA: TGTGCCAGCAGCTCTTCCTTCGGGAGCATAAATGGCTACACCTTC. It yields the protein CASSSSFGSINGYTF.